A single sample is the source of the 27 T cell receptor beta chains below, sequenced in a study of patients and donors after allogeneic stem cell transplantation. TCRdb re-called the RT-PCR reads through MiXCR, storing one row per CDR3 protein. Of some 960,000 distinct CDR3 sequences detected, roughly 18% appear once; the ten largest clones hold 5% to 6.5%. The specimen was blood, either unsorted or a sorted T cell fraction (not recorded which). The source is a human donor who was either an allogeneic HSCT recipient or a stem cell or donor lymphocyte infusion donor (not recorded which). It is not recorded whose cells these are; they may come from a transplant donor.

The CDR3 coding sequence is TGTGCCATCAGTGGTAAGGACATCCTGAACACTGAAGCTTTCTTT. Translated, it gives CAISGKDILNTEAFF. The V gene is TRBV10-3, the J gene TRBJ1-1; a possible D gene is TRBD1 (5 bases). The germline gives CDR1 ENHRY, CDR2 SYGVKD. The CDR3 is made up of 15 amino acids. Trimming removed 4 bases at V and 0 bases at J, with 12 bases between.

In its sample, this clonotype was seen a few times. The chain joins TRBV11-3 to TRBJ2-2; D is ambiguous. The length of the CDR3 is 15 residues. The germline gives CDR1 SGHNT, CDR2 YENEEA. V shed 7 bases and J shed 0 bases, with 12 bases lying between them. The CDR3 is CASTPSTTNTGELFF. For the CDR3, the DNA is TGTGCCAGCACCCCCTCGACAACGAACACCGGGGAGCTGTTTTTT.

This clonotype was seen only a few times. In DNA form, the CDR3 reads TGTGCCTGGGGACAGGGTACGATCTATGGCTACACCTTC. It specifies CAWGQGTIYGYTF. This chain connects TRBV30 to TRBJ1-2; 8 nucleotides align to TRBD1. After removal of 5 bases from V and 4 bases from J, the junction contained 6 bases not matched to a gene. The CDR3 covers 13 residues. CDR1 GTSNPN and CDR2 SVGIG come from the germline V gene (reference sequence).

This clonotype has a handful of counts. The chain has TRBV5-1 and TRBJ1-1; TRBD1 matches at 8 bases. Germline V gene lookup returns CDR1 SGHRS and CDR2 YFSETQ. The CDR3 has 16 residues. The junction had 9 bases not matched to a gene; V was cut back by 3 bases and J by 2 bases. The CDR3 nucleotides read TGCGCCAGCAGCTCCGTCCCGGACAGGGTAAACACTGAAGCTTTCTTT. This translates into CASSSVPDRVNTEAFF. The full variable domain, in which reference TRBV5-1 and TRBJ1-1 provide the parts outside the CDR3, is KAGVTQTPRYLIKTRGQQVTLSCSPISGHRSVSWYQQTPGQGLQFLFEYFSETQRNKGNFPGRFSGRQFSNSRSEMNVSTLELGDSALYLCASSSVPDRVNTEAFFGQGTRLTVV.

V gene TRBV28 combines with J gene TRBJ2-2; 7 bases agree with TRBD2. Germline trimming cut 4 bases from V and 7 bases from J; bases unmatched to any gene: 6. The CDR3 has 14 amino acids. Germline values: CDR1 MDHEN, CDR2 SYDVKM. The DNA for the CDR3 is TGTGCCAGCAGTTCGAGCGGGATCGGCGGGGAGCTGTTTTTT. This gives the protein CASSSSGIGGELFF.

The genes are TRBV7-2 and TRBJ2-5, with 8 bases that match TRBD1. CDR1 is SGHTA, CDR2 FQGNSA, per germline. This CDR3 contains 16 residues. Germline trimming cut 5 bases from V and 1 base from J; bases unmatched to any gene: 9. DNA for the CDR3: TGTGCCAGCAGCCGTTCAGGAGACAGGGGCCAAGAGACCCAGTACTTC. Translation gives CASSRSGDRGQETQYF. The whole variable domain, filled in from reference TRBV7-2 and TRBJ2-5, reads GAGVSQSPSNKVTEKGKDVELRCDPISGHTALYWYRQSLGQGLEFLIYFQGNSAPDKSGLPSDRFSAERTGGSVSTLTIQRTQQEDSAVYLCASSRSGDRGQETQYFGPGTRLLVL.

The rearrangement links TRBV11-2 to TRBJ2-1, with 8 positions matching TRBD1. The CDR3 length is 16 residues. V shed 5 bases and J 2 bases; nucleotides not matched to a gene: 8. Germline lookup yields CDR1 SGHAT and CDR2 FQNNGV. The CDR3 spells CASSTGTGSPYNEQFF. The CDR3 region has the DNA TGTGCCAGCAGCACAGGGACAGGCAGTCCCTACAATGAGCAGTTCTTC.

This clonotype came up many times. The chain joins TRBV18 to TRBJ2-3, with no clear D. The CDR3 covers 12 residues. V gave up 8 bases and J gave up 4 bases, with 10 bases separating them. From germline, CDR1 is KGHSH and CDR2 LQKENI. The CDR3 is CASSPYADTQYF. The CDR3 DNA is TGTGCCAGCAGTCCCTACGCAGATACGCAGTATTTT. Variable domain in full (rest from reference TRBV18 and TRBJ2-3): NAGVMQNPRHLVRRRGQEARLRCSPMKGHSHVYWYRQLPEEGLKFMVYLQKENIIDESGMPKERFSAEFPKEGPSILRIQQVVRGDSAAYFCASSPYADTQYFGPGTRLTVL.

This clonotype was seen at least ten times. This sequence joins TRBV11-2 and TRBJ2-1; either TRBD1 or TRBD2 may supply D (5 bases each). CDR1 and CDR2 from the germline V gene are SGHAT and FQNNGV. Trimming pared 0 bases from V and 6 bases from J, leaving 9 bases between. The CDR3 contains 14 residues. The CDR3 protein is CASSLERGGNEQFF. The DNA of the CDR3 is TGTGCCAGCAGCTTAGAACGTGGGGGCAATGAGCAGTTCTTC. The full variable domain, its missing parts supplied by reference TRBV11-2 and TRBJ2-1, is EAGVAQSPRYKIIEKRQSVAFWCNPISGHATLYWYQQILGQGPKLLIQFQNNGVVDDSQLPKDRFSAERLKGVDSTLKIQPAKLEDSAVYLCASSLERGGNEQFFGPGTRLTVL.

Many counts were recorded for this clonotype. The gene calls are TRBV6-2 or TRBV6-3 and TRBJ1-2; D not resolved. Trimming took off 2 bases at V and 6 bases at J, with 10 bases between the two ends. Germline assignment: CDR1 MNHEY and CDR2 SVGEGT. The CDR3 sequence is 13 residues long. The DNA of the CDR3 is TGTGCCAGCAGTTACCCGGACGGTAATGGCTACACCTTC. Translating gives CASSYPDGNGYTF.

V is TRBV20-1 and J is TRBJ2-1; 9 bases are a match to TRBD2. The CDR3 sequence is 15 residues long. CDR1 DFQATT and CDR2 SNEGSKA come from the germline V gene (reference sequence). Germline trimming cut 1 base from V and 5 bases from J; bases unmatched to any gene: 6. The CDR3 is CSARAHLAGNNEQFF. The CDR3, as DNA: TGCAGTGCTAGAGCCCATCTAGCGGGGAACAATGAGCAGTTCTTC.

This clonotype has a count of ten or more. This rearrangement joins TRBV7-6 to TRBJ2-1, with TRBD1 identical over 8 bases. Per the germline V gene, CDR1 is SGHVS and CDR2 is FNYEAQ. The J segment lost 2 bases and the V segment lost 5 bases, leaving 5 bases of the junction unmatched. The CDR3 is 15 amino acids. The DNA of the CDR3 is TGTGCCAGCAGCACCGGACAGGGAGCCTACAATGAGCAGTTCTTC. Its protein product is CASSTGQGAYNEQFF.

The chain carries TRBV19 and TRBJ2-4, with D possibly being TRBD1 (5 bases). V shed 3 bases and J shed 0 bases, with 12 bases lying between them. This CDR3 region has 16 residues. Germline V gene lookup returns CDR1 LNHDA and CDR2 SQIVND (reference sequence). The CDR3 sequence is CASSMGQLLAKNIQYF. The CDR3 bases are TGTGCCAGTAGTATGGGGCAGCTTCTAGCCAAAAACATTCAGTACTTC.

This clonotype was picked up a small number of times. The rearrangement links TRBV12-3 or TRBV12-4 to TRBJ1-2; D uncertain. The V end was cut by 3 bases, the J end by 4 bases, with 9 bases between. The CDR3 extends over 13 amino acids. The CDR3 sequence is CASSLEPRYGYTF. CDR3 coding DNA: TGTGCCAGCAGTTTGGAGCCACGCTATGGCTACACCTTC.

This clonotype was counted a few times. For the CDR3, the DNA is TGTGCCAGCAACAGAGGGGGGGACAATGAGCAGTTCTTC. Translation gives CASNRGGDNEQFF. The rearrangement links TRBV6-2 or TRBV6-3 to TRBJ2-1; possibly TRBD2 for D (7 bases). Germline CDR1 and CDR2: MNHEY and SVGEGT. CDR3 length: 13 amino acids. The V and J ends lost 7 bases and 5 bases respectively, with 12 bases between them.

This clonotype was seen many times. The CDR3 DNA follows: TGCAGCGTTGAGGGGGACTCGATGGCAGATACGCAGTATTTT. Its protein product is CSVEGDSMADTQYF. The chain has TRBV29-1 and TRBJ2-3; possibly TRBD2 for D (6 bases). CDR3 length: 14 residues. V was cut by 3 bases and J by 4 bases, with 14 bases left in between. Germline V gives CDR1 SQVTM, CDR2 ANQGSEA.

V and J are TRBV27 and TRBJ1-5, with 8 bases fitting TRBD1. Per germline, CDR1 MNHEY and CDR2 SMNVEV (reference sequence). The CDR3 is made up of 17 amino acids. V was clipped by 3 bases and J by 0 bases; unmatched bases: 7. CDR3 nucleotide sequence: TGTGCCAGCAGTTTCAGCGGGGACAGGTATAGCAATCAGCCCCAGCATTTT. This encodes CASSFSGDRYSNQPQHF.

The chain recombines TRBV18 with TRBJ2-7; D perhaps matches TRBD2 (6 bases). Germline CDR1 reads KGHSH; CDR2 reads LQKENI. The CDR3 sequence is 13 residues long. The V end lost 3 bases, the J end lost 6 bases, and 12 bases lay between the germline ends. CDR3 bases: TGTGCCAGCTCACCCTTGGAGGGTCTCGAGCAGTACTTC. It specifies CASSPLEGLEQYF.

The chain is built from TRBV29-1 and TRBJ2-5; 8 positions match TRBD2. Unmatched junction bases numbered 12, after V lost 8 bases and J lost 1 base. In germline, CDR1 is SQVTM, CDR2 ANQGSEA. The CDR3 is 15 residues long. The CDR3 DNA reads TGCAGCACCTCCGGGGCTAGCGGGCCCCAAGAGACCCAGTACTTC. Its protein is CSTSGASGPQETQYF. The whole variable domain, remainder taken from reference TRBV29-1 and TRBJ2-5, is SAVISQKPSRDICQRGTSLTIQCQVDSQVTMMFWYRQQPGQSLTLIATANQGSEATYESGFVIDKFPISRPNLTFSTLTVSNMSPEDSSIYLCSTSGASGPQETQYFGPGTRLLVL.

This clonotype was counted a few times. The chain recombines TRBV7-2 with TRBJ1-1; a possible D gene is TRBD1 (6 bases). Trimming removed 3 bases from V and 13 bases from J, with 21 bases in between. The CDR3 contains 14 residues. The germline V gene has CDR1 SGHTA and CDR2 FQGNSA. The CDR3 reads CASSFSRRDTPVFF. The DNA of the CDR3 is TGTGCCAGCAGCTTTAGTCGACGGGACACGCCGGTTTTCTTT.

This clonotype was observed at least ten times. The CDR3 DNA follows: TGCAGTGCTCAAAGGGACAGAAGCGCCTACGAGCAGTACTTC. Protein product: CSAQRDRSAYEQYF. The rearrangement links TRBV20-1 to TRBJ2-7; 7 bases align to TRBD1. Germline V gene lookup returns CDR1 DFQATT and CDR2 SNEGSKA (reference sequence). With 5 bases clipped from V and 2 bases from J, the junction kept 9 bases outside the gene matches. This CDR3 spans 14 amino acids.

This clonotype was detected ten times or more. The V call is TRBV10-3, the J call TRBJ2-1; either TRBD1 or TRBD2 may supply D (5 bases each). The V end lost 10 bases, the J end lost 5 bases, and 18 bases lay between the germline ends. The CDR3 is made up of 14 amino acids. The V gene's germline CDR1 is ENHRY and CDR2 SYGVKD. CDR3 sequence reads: CASAPGRKNNEQFF. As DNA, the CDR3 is TGTGCCAGTGCTCCGGGACGGAAGAACAATGAGCAGTTCTTC.

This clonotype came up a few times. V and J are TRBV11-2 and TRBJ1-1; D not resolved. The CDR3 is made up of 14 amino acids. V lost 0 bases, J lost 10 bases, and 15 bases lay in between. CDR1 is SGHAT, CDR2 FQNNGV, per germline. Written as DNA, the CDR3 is TGTGCCAGCAGCTTAGATGAGGCAGCCGGACGAGCTTTCTTT. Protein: CASSLDEAAGRAFF.

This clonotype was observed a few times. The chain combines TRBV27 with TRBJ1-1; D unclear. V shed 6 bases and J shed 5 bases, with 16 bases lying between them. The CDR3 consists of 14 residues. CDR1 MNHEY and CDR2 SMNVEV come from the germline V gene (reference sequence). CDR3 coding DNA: TGTGCCAGCAGGGGGAGGCGGAACCCAACTGAAGCTTTCTTT. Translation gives CASRGRRNPTEAFF.

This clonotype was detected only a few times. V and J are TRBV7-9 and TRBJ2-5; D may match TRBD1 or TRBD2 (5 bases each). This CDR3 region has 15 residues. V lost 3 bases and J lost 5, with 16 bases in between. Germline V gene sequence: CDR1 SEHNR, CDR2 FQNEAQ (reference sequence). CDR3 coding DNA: TGTGCCAGCAGCTTTGGGGGAACCGCCAGGGAGACCCAGTACTTC. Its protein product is CASSFGGTARETQYF.

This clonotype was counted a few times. This chain's CDR3 is CASSSPFRGDEQFF. For the CDR3, the DNA is TGTGCCAGCAGTTCCCCCTTCAGGGGAGATGAGCAGTTCTTC. The chain is built from TRBV27 and TRBJ2-1; weak D call: TRBD1 (6 bases). This CDR3 has 14 amino acids. The V gene's germline CDR1 is MNHEY and CDR2 SMNVEV (reference sequence). V lost 4 bases and J 8 bases, leaving 15 bases between the germline ends.

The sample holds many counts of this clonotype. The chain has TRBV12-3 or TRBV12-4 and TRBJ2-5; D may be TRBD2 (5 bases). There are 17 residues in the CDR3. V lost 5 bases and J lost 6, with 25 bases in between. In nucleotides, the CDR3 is TGTGCCAGCAGTCCATGGGAGAGCGCGGACGAATGGAAGACCCAGTACTTC. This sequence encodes CASSPWESADEWKTQYF.